This T cell receptor beta chain was retrieved from a study of T cell repertoires in cytomegalovirus infection. In the study overall: The authors relied on CMV epitopes, both recently identified HLA-C-restricted and well-studied HLA-B-restricted. Based on public TCR beta signatures, there were indications of CMV infection and of a matching HLA type. Whole-study results and caveats: It was HLA-C-restricted CMV-specific TCR beta clonotypes that dominated the response ex vivo. People with CMV and the relevant HLA were identified by cumulative public TCR beta family frequency.

Germline-derived CDR1 and CDR2 are SGHRS and YFSETQ. CDR3 size: 16 residues. The V and J ends lost 1 base and 4 bases, in that order; junction bases with no gene match: 5. Via MiXCR, TCRdb re-called the reads, giving one row per CDR3 protein. The sample holds roughly 860,000 distinct CDR3 sequences, about 30% seen once. This clonotype appeared a few times. The antigen is undetermined. The chain recombines TRBV5-1 with TRBJ2-1; the match to TRBD2 covers 10 bases. The TCR comes from a human donor in good health (CMV status not recorded). Some clones in this sample may be carry-over from other donors' samples. The sequences come from cultured CD8+ T cells from PBMCs, collected from culture after CMV antigen stimulation. The CDR3 DNA follows: TGCGCCAGCAGCTTGTCTCCTAGCGGGGGTTACAATGAGCAGTTCTTC. Amino acid sequence: CASSLSPSGGYNEQFF.